Given below is one T cell receptor (beta chain) in context. Profiled with immunoSEQ multiplex PCR; TCRdb holds only in-frame clones, not every one. The sample carries 40,000 to 45,000 clones, 89% recorded once. The data are from a study of T cell changes during pregnancy in multiple sclerosis. The CDR3 sequence is 14 residues long. V lost 4 bases and J 1 base, leaving 9 bases between the germline ends. CDR1 is MGHDK, CDR2 SYGVNS, per germline. The V gene is TRBV25-1, the J gene TRBJ2-3; the D gene is possibly TRBD2 (6 bases). Sequences were derived from CD4+ T cells from peripheral blood mononuclear cells, sampled in the first trimester of pregnancy. This sequence originates from a female donor with multiple sclerosis, enrolled in a pregnancy study. The CDR3 DNA is TGTGCCAGCAGTGGGGGCGGGGGCACAGATACGCAGTATTTT. Its protein is CASSGGGGTDTQYF.